The rows below give T cell receptor beta chains drawn from one sample of a study of a mutant IDH1 vaccine in newly diagnosed glioma. Clones were sequenced by immunoSEQ multiplex PCR, and TCRdb holds only the in-frame ones, with some missing. The sample lists 80,000 to 100,000 clones, around 80% occurring once. Material: PBMCs, obtained from a glioma patient treated with radiotherapy, temozolomide or both. Receptors originate from a man aged 40-49 years with glioma. CDR3s include the opening cysteine and the closing phenylalanine or tryptophan. D genes are given only for firm matches. Clone size is stated in some rows and not others, as once, few, many or a class when expanded.

D gene: TRBD2; clone size: -; J gene: TRBJ2-7; V gene: TRBV28; CDR3 DNA: TGTGCCAGCAGTTTACCCCCGCGGGAGGGTCGGTACGAGCAGTACTTC; CDR3 protein: CASSLPPREGRYEQYF
D gene: -; clone size: -; J gene: TRBJ1-2; V gene: TRBV6-5; CDR3 DNA: TGTGCCAGCAAGGGAGGGAGTTCAGGTGGCTACACCTTC; CDR3 protein: CASKGGSSGGYTF
D gene: TRBD1; clone size: -; J gene: TRBJ1-4; V gene: TRBV2; CDR3 DNA: TGTGCCAGCAGTGGGGGACAGGTGAATGAAAAACTGTTTTTT; CDR3 protein: CASSGGQVNEKLFF
D gene: -; clone size: -; J gene: TRBJ2-2; V gene: TRBV7-6; CDR3 DNA: TGTGCCAGCAGCGCCCAAACACTGAACACCGGGGAGCTGTTTTTT; CDR3 protein: CASSAQTLNTGELFF
D gene: TRBD1; clone size: -; J gene: TRBJ2-7; V gene: TRBV4-3; CDR3 DNA: TGCGCCAGCAGCCAAGATGTAACAGGGGGATACGAGCAGTACTTC; CDR3 protein: CASSQDVTGGYEQYF
D gene: -; clone size: -; J gene: TRBJ1-2; V gene: TRBV5-1; CDR3 DNA: TGCGCCAGCAGCTTGAGTGGGGACTATGGCTACACCTTC; CDR3 protein: CASSLSGDYGYTF
D gene: -; clone size: -; J gene: TRBJ2-2; V gene: TRBV5-5; CDR3 DNA: TGTGCCAGCAGACCGGGGACCGGGGAGCTGTTTTTT; CDR3 protein: CASRPGTGELFF
D gene: -; clone size: -; J gene: TRBJ1-5; V gene: TRBV5-4; CDR3 DNA: TGTGCCAGCAGCTTACAGGGACGCGACAATCAGCCCCAGCATTTT; CDR3 protein: CASSLQGRDNQPQHF
D gene: -; clone size: -; J gene: TRBJ2-3; V gene: TRBV5-5; CDR3 DNA: TGTGCCAGCAGCTTGGCGCGAAGCACAGATACGCAGTATTTT; CDR3 protein: CASSLARSTDTQYF
D gene: -; clone size: -; J gene: TRBJ1-1; V gene: TRBV6-6; CDR3 DNA: TGTGCCAGCAGTTACTCGGGGGGGCGAGTTGAAGCTTTCTTT; CDR3 protein: CASSYSGGRVEAFF
D gene: -; clone size: -; J gene: TRBJ2-2; V gene: TRBV10-3; CDR3 DNA: TGTGCCATCAGTGAGACAGGCCCGAACACCGGGGAGCTGTTTTTT; CDR3 protein: CAISETGPNTGELFF
D gene: TRBD2; clone size: once; J gene: TRBJ2-3; V gene: TRBV6-4; CDR3 DNA: TGTGCCAGCAGTGTCCTAGCGGGGACTAGCACAGATACGCAGTATTTT; CDR3 protein: CASSVLAGTSTDTQYF
D gene: -; clone size: -; J gene: TRBJ2-3; V gene: TRBV19; CDR3 DNA: TGTGCCAGTAGTAGAGGGGGGGCCCCTACAGATACGCAGTATTTT; CDR3 protein: CASSRGGAPTDTQYF
D gene: -; clone size: -; J gene: TRBJ1-2; V gene: TRBV4-3; CDR3 DNA: TGCGCCAGCAGCCAAGTCCCCGTCGGGACATTCAACTATGGCTACACCTTC; CDR3 protein: CASSQVPVGTFNYGYTF
D gene: -; clone size: -; J gene: TRBJ2-7; V gene: TRBV7-9; CDR3 DNA: TGTGCCAGCAGCTTAACCGGGCTTGAAACCTACGAGCAGTACTTC; CDR3 protein: CASSLTGLETYEQYF
D gene: TRBD2; clone size: -; J gene: TRBJ2-1; V gene: TRBV4-1; CDR3 DNA: TGCGCCAGCAGCCAAGAAAAGGCGGGGAGGGGAAATGAGCAGTTCTTC; CDR3 protein: CASSQEKAGRGNEQFF
D gene: -; clone size: -; J gene: TRBJ1-1; V gene: TRBV5-5; CDR3 DNA: TGTGCCAGCAGCCCGAACGGGGGACACCACGCTGAAGCTTTCTTT; CDR3 protein: CASSPNGGHHAEAFF
D gene: -; clone size: -; J gene: TRBJ2-5; V gene: TRBV7-2; CDR3 DNA: TGTGCCAGCAGCTTAGTTCAAGGGCAAGAGACCCAGTACTTC; CDR3 protein: CASSLVQGQETQYF
D gene: TRBD1; clone size: once; J gene: TRBJ2-7; V gene: TRBV20-1; CDR3 DNA: TGCAGTGCCAACAGGGGCTACGAGCAGTACTTC; CDR3 protein: CSANRGYEQYF
D gene: -; clone size: -; J gene: TRBJ2-7; V gene: TRBV7-8; CDR3 DNA: TGTGCCAGCAGCTTAGTCGTCTCGGCACTGAGCTCCTACGAGCAGTACTTC; CDR3 protein: CASSLVVSALSSYEQYF
D gene: TRBD1; clone size: -; J gene: TRBJ1-1; V gene: TRBV10-3; CDR3 DNA: TGTGCCATCAGGGACAGGTCGAACACTGAAGCTTTCTTT; CDR3 protein: CAIRDRSNTEAFF
D gene: -; clone size: -; J gene: TRBJ2-7; V gene: TRBV11-2; CDR3 DNA: TGTGCCAGCAGCTTAGTTCCCTCCTACGAGCAGTACTTC; CDR3 protein: CASSLVPSYEQYF
D gene: -; clone size: once; J gene: TRBJ2-1; V gene: TRBV7-2; CDR3 DNA: TGTGCCAGCAGTTTTTGGGCCCGCGGGGTTTTCTTC; CDR3 protein: CASSFWARGVFF
D gene: -; clone size: -; J gene: TRBJ2-3; V gene: TRBV10-3; CDR3 DNA: TGTGCCATCAGTGGGGGAGGCACAGATACGCAGTATTTT; CDR3 protein: CAISGGGTDTQYF
D gene: TRBD2; clone size: -; J gene: TRBJ2-3; V gene: TRBV7-6; CDR3 DNA: TGTGCCAGCAGCTTAGGAGCGGGAGGGGGCACAGATACGCAGTATTTT; CDR3 protein: CASSLGAGGGTDTQYF
D gene: -; clone size: -; J gene: TRBJ1-4; V gene: TRBV18; CDR3 DNA: TGTGCCAGCTCACTGGGACACGCAACTAATGAAAAACTGTTTTTT; CDR3 protein: CASSLGHATNEKLFF
D gene: TRBD2; clone size: -; J gene: TRBJ2-1; V gene: TRBV11-1; CDR3 DNA: TGTGCCAGCAGCGCTAGCGGGAATAGGAATGAGCAGTTCTTC; CDR3 protein: CASSASGNRNEQFF
D gene: -; clone size: -; J gene: TRBJ2-7; V gene: TRBV6-1; CDR3 DNA: TGTGCCAGCAGTGAAATTCGCGGACAGTCCCTCGAGCAGTACTTC; CDR3 protein: CASSEIRGQSLEQYF
D gene: -; clone size: few; J gene: TRBJ2-2; V gene: TRBV4-1; CDR3 DNA: TGCGCCAGCAGCGGGAGACGGGCGAACACCGGGGAGCTGTTTTTT; CDR3 protein: CASSGRRANTGELFF
D gene: -; clone size: few; J gene: TRBJ2-1; V gene: TRBV29-1; CDR3 DNA: TGCAGCGTTGAGACCCCCACGCAAGCGGTAAGAGATGAGCAGTTCTTC; CDR3 protein: CSVETPTQAVRDEQFF
D gene: TRBD1; clone size: -; J gene: TRBJ1-5; V gene: TRBV6-5; CDR3 DNA: TGTGCCAGCAGTGCCGGGACAGGGTCGCTTCAGCCCCAGCATTTT; CDR3 protein: CASSAGTGSLQPQHF
D gene: -; clone size: -; J gene: TRBJ1-5; V gene: TRBV11-2; CDR3 DNA: TGTGCCAGCAGCCCCGGGGGCAGGGAAGGACAGCCCCAGCATTTT; CDR3 protein: CASSPGGREGQPQHF
D gene: TRBD2; clone size: -; J gene: TRBJ2-3; V gene: TRBV28; CDR3 DNA: TGTGCCACCGCGAGGACTAGCTATAGCACAGATACGCAGTATTTT; CDR3 protein: CATARTSYSTDTQYF
D gene: -; clone size: -; J gene: TRBJ2-5; V gene: TRBV28; CDR3 DNA: TGTGCCAGCAGCTGGGAGACCCAGTACTTC; CDR3 protein: CASSWETQYF
D gene: -; clone size: -; J gene: TRBJ1-1; V gene: TRBV20-1; CDR3 DNA: TGCAGTGCTAGCCAGGTTCCTGAAGCTTTCTTT; CDR3 protein: CSASQVPEAFF
D gene: TRBD1; clone size: -; J gene: TRBJ1-4; V gene: TRBV30; CDR3 DNA: TGTGCCTGGAGTGTACGGGTTGGTACAGGGGGTGAAAAACTGTTTTTT; CDR3 protein: CAWSVRVGTGGEKLFF
D gene: -; clone size: -; J gene: TRBJ1-5; V gene: TRBV4-3; CDR3 DNA: TGCGCCAGCAGCCAAGTTCTTAATCAGCCCCAGCATTTT; CDR3 protein: CASSQVLNQPQHF
D gene: TRBD2; clone size: -; J gene: TRBJ2-5; V gene: TRBV9; CDR3 DNA: TGTGCCAGCAGCGTAGGAATAGCGGGGGGGGACCAAGAGACCCAGTACTTC; CDR3 protein: CASSVGIAGGDQETQYF
D gene: -; clone size: -; J gene: TRBJ1-2; V gene: TRBV2; CDR3 DNA: TGTGCCAGCAGTGGGCTCCTCCTCTACACCTTC; CDR3 protein: CASSGLLLYTF
D gene: -; clone size: -; J gene: TRBJ1-2; V gene: TRBV11-3; CDR3 DNA: TGTGCCAGCAGCTTAGGGGGGTTTTGCTATGGCTACACCTTC; CDR3 protein: CASSLGGFCYGYTF
D gene: -; clone size: few; J gene: TRBJ2-3; V gene: TRBV5-4; CDR3 DNA: TGTGCCAGCAGCCCCGGCCCCCTGAAGGGGACAGATACGCAGTATTTT; CDR3 protein: CASSPGPLKGTDTQYF
D gene: -; clone size: -; J gene: TRBJ1-1; V gene: TRBV6-1; CDR3 DNA: TGTGCCAGCAGTGAAGGGTTGTTCACTGAAGCTTTCTTT; CDR3 protein: CASSEGLFTEAFF
D gene: -; clone size: -; J gene: TRBJ2-1; V gene: TRBV29-1; CDR3 DNA: TGCAGCGGTGACAGCTACAATGAGCAGTTCTTC; CDR3 protein: CSGDSYNEQFF
D gene: -; clone size: -; J gene: TRBJ1-3; V gene: TRBV13; CDR3 DNA: TGTGCCAGCAGCCCTGGGGGATCTGGAAACACCATATATTTT; CDR3 protein: CASSPGGSGNTIYF
D gene: TRBD2; clone size: -; J gene: TRBJ2-1; V gene: TRBV6-4; CDR3 DNA: TGTGCCAGCAGTGACTCTAGCGGGGGGGCCATTATTGATGAGCAGTTCTTC; CDR3 protein: CASSDSSGGAIIDEQFF
D gene: -; clone size: once; J gene: TRBJ2-1; V gene: TRBV11-3; CDR3 DNA: TGTGCCAGCAGCTCCGGTGGCGCTATCAATGAGCAGTTCTTC; CDR3 protein: CASSSGGAINEQFF
D gene: -; clone size: many; J gene: TRBJ2-3; V gene: TRBV9; CDR3 DNA: TGTGCCAGCAGCGTATCCGGGCGGACAGATACGCAGTATTTT; CDR3 protein: CASSVSGRTDTQYF
D gene: -; clone size: -; J gene: TRBJ1-6; V gene: TRBV14; CDR3 DNA: TGTGCCAGCAGCCAAGCACAGGGTCGTAATTCACCCCTCCACTTT; CDR3 protein: CASSQAQGRNSPLHF
D gene: -; clone size: -; J gene: TRBJ1-4; V gene: TRBV27; CDR3 DNA: TGTGCCAGCACTCCCTTGGGGCTGGGGGTAACTAATGAAAAACTGTTTTTT; CDR3 protein: CASTPLGLGVTNEKLFF
D gene: -; clone size: -; J gene: TRBJ2-1; V gene: TRBV11-2; CDR3 DNA: TGTGCCAGCGCTGGGAGTGAGCAGTTCTTC; CDR3 protein: CASAGSEQFF
D gene: -; clone size: -; J gene: TRBJ2-2; V gene: TRBV7-2; CDR3 DNA: TGTGCCAGCAGCCTCCGGGGTGCCAGGAACACCGGGGAGCTGTTTTTT; CDR3 protein: CASSLRGARNTGELFF
D gene: TRBD2; clone size: -; J gene: TRBJ2-3; V gene: TRBV13; CDR3 DNA: TGTGCCAGCAGCTCCGACCCCGGACTAGCGGGAGATGGGGGGTGGGACACAGATACGCAGTATTTT; CDR3 protein: CASSSDPGLAGDGGWDTDTQYF
D gene: TRBD2; clone size: -; J gene: TRBJ2-2; V gene: TRBV7-8; CDR3 DNA: TGTGCCAGCAGCGGGAGGGACCGCCCGAACACCGGGGAGCTGTTTTTT; CDR3 protein: CASSGRDRPNTGELFF
D gene: TRBD1; clone size: -; J gene: TRBJ2-7; V gene: TRBV25-1; CDR3 DNA: TGTGCCAGCGCTCGACAGGGTTCCTACGAGCAGTACTTC; CDR3 protein: CASARQGSYEQYF
D gene: TRBD1; clone size: once; J gene: TRBJ2-7; V gene: TRBV9; CDR3 DNA: TGTGCCAGCAGCGTAGCTCCCCGGGACAGAACCTACGAGCAGTACTTC; CDR3 protein: CASSVAPRDRTYEQYF
D gene: TRBD1; clone size: -; J gene: TRBJ1-2; V gene: TRBV18; CDR3 DNA: TGTGCCAGCTCACCGAACCGGGACAGTGGCTATGGCTACACCTTC; CDR3 protein: CASSPNRDSGYGYTF
D gene: TRBD2; clone size: many; J gene: TRBJ2-1; V gene: TRBV7-9; CDR3 DNA: TGTGCCAGCAGCCCTAGCGGGGGTACTTACAATGAGCAGTTCTTC; CDR3 protein: CASSPSGGTYNEQFF
D gene: TRBD1; clone size: once; J gene: TRBJ2-3; V gene: TRBV5-5; CDR3 DNA: TGTGCCAGCAGCTGGGGACAGGGGACCACAGATACGCAGTATTTT; CDR3 protein: CASSWGQGTTDTQYF